The TCR beta chain under discussion was sequenced for a study of OX40 agonist ivuxolimab in advanced cancers. Generated by immunoSEQ multiplex PCR, the TCRdb table keeps only in-frame clones and is missing some. Of 25,000 to 35,000 clones listed, approximately 84% were seen once; the top ten hold roughly 21%. The CDR3 extends over 15 amino acids. Germline assignment: CDR1 GTSNPN and CDR2 SVGIG (reference sequence). Trimming took 3 bases from V and 3 from J; bases not matched to a gene: 6. The V gene is TRBV30, the J gene TRBJ2-2; TRBD1 matches 8 bases. This receptor was obtained from an adult with an advanced solid tumor such as melanoma, head and neck, liver or kidney cancer. The sample was CD4+ or CD8+ T cells sorted from blood, taken in a trial of the OX40 agonist ivuxolimab. CDR3 DNA: TGTGCCTGGAGAGGCCAGGGGGCCTACACCGGGGAGCTGTTTTTT. Its protein product is CAWRGQGAYTGELFF. Full variable domain (missing parts from reference TRBV30 and TRBJ2-2): SQTIHQWPATLVQPVGSPLSLECTVEGTSNPNLYWYRQAAGRGLQLLFYSVGIGQISSEVPQNLSASRPQDRQFILSSKKLLLSDSGFYLCAWRGQGAYTGELFFGEGSRLTVL.